This T cell receptor beta chain emerged from a study of T-cell reconstitution after alpha-beta-depleted transplantation in children. This clonotype was seen repeatedly, ten times or more. Trimming took off 0 bases at V and 5 bases at J, with 8 bases between the two ends. Germline loops: CDR1 ENHRY, CDR2 SYGVKD. The CDR3 is made up of 14 amino acids. This sample's TCRbeta library carried unique molecular identifier barcodes. TCRdb called the PCR reads again in MiXCR, with one record for every CDR3 protein. Of hundreds of thousands of distinct CDR3 sequences in the sample, around 12% were seen once. This receptor was obtained from a human donor who donated a stem cell graft to a child with acute lymphoblastic leukemia. The rearrangement joins TRBV10-3 to TRBJ1-5, with D hard to call. This specimen consisted of PBMCs from the stem cell graft donor, obtained from the stem cell graft. The CDR3 bases are TGTGCCATCAGTGAGTCGGAGCGAGATCAGCCCCAGCATTTT. It codes for CAISESERDQPQHF.